This T cell receptor beta chain stems from a study of blood T cell repertoires in COVID-19. Overall study context: Whether acute or convalescent, the COVID-19 samples came from the United States, Italy and Spain. The analysed material was cDNA or gDNA that came from T cells, B-cell-depleted T cells, or PBMCs.

Original handling: Amplifying reference gene primers gave estimates of nucleated cell counts. Clones were sequenced by immunoSEQ multiplex PCR, and TCRdb holds only the in-frame ones, with some missing. V and J calls and clone size follow that table, whereas D and trimming were derived from the DNA. Seen here are some 61,000 clones, roughly nine tenths observed once, and the top ten hold about 1.5%. In this sample, this clone turned up once. This clonotype was obtained from a man aged 55-75 years with acute or convalescent COVID-19. Sample: peripheral blood.

The CDR3 DNA reads as TGTGCCAGCAGCGTAGCGTCGGGCGGGGCGTGGGAAAACACCATATATTTT. Protein: CASSVASGGAWENTIYF. The chain has TRBV9 and TRBJ1-3; tentative D call: TRBD1 (5 bases). V lost 0 bases to trimming and J lost 6 bases, with 19 bases between them. CDR1 is SGDLS, CDR2 YYNGEE, per germline. This CDR3 contains 17 residues.